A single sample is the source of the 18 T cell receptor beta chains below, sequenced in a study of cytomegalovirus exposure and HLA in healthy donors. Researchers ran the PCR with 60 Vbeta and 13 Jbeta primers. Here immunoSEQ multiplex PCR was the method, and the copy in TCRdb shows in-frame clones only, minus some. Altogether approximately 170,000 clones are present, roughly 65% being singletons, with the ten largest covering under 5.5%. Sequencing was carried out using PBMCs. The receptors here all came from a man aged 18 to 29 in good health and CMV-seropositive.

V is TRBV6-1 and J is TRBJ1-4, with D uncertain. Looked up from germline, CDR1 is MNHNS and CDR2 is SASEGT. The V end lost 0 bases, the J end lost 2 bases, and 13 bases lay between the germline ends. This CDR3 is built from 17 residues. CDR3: CASSEANIRRTNEKLFF. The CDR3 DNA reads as TGTGCCAGCAGTGAAGCAAATATCCGCAGGACTAATGAAAAACTGTTTTTT.

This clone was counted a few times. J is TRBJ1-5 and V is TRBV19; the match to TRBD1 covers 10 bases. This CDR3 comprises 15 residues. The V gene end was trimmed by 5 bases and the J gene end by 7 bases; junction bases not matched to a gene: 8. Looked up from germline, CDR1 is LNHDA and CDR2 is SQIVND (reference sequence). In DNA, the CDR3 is TGTGCCAGTAGTGCGGGACAGGGGCTTACCCAGCCCCAGCATTTT. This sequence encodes CASSAGQGLTQPQHF. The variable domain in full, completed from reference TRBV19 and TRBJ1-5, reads DGGITQSPKYLFRKEGQNVTLSCEQNLNHDAMYWYRQDPGQGLRLIYYSQIVNDFQKGDIAEGYSVSREKKESFPLTVTSAQKNPTAFYLCASSAGQGLTQPQHFGDGTRLSIL.

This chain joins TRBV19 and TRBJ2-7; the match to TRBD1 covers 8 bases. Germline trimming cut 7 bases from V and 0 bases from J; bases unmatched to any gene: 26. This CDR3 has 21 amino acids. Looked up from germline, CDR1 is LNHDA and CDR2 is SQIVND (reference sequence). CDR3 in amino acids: CASTRDRGFRNLSVHSYEQYV. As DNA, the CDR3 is TGTGCCAGTACTAGAGACAGGGGCTTCCGGAATCTTTCCGTACACTCCTACGAGCAGTACGTC.

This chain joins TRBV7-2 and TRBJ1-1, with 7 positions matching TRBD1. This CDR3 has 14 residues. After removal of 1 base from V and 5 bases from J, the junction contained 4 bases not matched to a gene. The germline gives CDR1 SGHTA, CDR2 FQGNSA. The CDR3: CASSLGEGATEAFF. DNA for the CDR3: TGTGCCAGCAGCTTAGGCGAGGGGGCGACTGAAGCTTTCTTT.

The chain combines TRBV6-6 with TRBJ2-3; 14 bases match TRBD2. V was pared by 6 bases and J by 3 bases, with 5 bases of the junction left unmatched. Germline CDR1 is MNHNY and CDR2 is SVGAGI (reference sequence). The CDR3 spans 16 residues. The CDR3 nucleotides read TGTGCCAGCAGGACACGACTAGCGGGAGGGACAGATACGCAGTATTTT. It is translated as CASRTRLAGGTDTQYF.

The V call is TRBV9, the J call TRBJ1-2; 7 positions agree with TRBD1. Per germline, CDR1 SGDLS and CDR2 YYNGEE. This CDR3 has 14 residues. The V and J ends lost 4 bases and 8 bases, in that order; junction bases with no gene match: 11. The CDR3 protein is CASSPPTGQHGYTF. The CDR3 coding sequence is TGTGCCAGCAGCCCCCCCACGGGACAGCACGGCTACACCTTC.

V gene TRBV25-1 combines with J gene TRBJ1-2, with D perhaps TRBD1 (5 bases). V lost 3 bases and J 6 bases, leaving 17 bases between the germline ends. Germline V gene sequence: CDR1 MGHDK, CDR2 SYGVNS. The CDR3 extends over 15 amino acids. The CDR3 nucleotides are TGTGCCAGCAGTGAGGGGTTTGCGGGACCAAATGGCTACACCTTC. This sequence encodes CASSEGFAGPNGYTF.

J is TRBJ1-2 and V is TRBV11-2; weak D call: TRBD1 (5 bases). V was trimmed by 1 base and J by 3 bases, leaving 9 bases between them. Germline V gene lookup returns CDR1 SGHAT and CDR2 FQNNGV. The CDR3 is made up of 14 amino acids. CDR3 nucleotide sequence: TGTGCCAGCAGCTTAGTCGACAGCTACTATGGCTACACCTTC. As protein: CASSLVDSYYGYTF. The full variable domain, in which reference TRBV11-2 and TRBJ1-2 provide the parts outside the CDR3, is EAGVAQSPRYKIIEKRQSVAFWCNPISGHATLYWYQQILGQGPKLLIQFQNNGVVDDSQLPKDRFSAERLKGVDSTLKIQPAKLEDSAVYLCASSLVDSYYGYTFGSGTRLTVV.

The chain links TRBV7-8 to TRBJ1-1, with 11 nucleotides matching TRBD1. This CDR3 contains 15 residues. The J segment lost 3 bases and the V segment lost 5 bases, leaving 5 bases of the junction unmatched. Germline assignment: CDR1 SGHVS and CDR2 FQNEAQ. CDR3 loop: CASSPGQGADTEAFF. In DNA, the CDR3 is TGTGCCAGCAGCCCCGGACAGGGGGCGGACACTGAAGCTTTCTTT.

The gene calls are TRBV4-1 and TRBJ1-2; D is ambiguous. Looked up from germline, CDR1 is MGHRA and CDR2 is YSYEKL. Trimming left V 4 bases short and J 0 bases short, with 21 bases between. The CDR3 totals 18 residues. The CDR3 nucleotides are TGCGCCAGCAGCCCAACTGCAGCACTAACTTTCTCTAACTATGGCTACACCTTC. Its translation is CASSPTAALTFSNYGYTF.

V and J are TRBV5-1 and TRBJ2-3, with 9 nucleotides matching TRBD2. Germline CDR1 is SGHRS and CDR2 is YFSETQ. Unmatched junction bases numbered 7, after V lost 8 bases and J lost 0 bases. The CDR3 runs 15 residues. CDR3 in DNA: TGCGCCAGTCGCCTTAGCGGGGGAAGCACAGATACGCAGTATTTT. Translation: CASRLSGGSTDTQYF.

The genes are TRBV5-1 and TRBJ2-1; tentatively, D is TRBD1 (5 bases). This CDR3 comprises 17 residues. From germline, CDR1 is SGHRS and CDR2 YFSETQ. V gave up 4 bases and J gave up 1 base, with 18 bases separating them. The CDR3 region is CASSNYERGSSYNEQFF. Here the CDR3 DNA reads TGCGCCAGCAGCAATTATGAAAGGGGCTCTTCCTACAATGAGCAGTTCTTC.

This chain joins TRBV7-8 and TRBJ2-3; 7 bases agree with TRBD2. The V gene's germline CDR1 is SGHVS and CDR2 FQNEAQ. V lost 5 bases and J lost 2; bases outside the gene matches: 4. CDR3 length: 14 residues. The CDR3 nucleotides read TGTGCCAGCAGCCCCGCGGGGGTCACAGATACGCAGTATTTT. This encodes CASSPAGVTDTQYF.

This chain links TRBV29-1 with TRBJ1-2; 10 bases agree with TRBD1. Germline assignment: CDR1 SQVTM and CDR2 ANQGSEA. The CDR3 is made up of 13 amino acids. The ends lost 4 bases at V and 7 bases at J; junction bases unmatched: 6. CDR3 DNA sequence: TGCAGCGTTGGCCGGGACAGGGGATCTGGCTACACCTTC. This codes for CSVGRDRGSGYTF.

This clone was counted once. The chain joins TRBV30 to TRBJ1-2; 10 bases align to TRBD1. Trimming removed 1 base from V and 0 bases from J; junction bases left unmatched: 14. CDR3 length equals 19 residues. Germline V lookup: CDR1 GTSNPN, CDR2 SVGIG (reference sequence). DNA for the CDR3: TGTGCCTGGAGTGACCCTTACTCGACAGGGGGCCCAGCTAACTATGGCTACACCTTC. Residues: CAWSDPYSTGGPANYGYTF.

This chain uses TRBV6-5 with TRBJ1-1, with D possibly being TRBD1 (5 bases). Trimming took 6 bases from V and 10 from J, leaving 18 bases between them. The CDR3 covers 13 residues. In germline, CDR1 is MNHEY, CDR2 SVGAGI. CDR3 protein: CASSLSGDSRAFF. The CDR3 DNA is TGTGCCAGCAGCTTGAGTGGGGACTCGAGAGCTTTCTTT.

DNA for the CDR3: TGTGCCAGCAGTTACTCTCAGGGGAATTCACCCCTCCACTTT. Protein product: CASSYSQGNSPLHF. The chain links TRBV6-5 to TRBJ1-6, with TRBD1 as a possible D gene (6 bases). The germline V gene encodes CDR1 MNHEY and CDR2 SVGAGI. V shed 0 bases and J shed 7 bases, with 7 bases lying between them. The CDR3 loop spans 14 amino acids.

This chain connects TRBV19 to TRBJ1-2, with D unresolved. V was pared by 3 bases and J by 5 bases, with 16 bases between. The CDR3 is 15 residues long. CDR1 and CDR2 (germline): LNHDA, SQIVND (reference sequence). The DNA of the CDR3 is TGTGCCAGTAGTATCTTAACGAGGGATAGTTATGGCTACACCTTC. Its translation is CASSILTRDSYGYTF. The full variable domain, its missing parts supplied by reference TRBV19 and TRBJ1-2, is DGGITQSPKYLFRKEGQNVTLSCEQNLNHDAMYWYRQDPGQGLRLIYYSQIVNDFQKGDIAEGYSVSREKKESFPLTVTSAQKNPTAFYLCASSILTRDSYGYTFGSGTRLTVV.